These T cell receptor beta chains were read from a single sample in a study of blood T cells in healthy people across ages. One entry per CDR3 protein, called by TCRdb with MiXCR from the 5' RACE reads. Among 730,000 or so distinct CDR3 sequences listed, 40% to 45% were seen once. Input material: blood. These receptors were taken from a woman in her fifties or sixties in good health. Both conserved end residues are part of each CDR3. The order of the fields is clone size, V gene, D gene, J gene, CDR3 DNA, CDR3 protein. The D gene is left open where the match is weak. Clone size is not always given. Where it is, it says once, few, many or a class for expanded clones.

clone size: .; V gene: TRBV6-5; D gene: .; J gene: TRBJ1-1; CDR3 DNA: TGTGCCAGCAGTTACTCGGGCGCGGGGGAGATTTACACTGAAGCTTTCTTT; CDR3 protein: CASSYSGAGEIYTEAFF
clone size: .; V gene: TRBV20-1; D gene: .; J gene: TRBJ2-1; CDR3 DNA: TGCAGTGCTAGAGCGGACCTCTACAATGAGCAGTTCTTC; CDR3 protein: CSARADLYNEQFF
clone size: .; V gene: TRBV5-1; D gene: .; J gene: TRBJ1-4; CDR3 DNA: TGCGCCAGCAGCTTGGCCGGGATATTAACTAGTGAAAAACTGTTTTTT; CDR3 protein: CASSLAGILTSEKLFF
clone size: .; V gene: TRBV6-1; D gene: TRBD1; J gene: TRBJ2-1; CDR3 DNA: TGTGCCAGCAGCGAGGACAGGTCCCTCTACGAGCAGTTCTTC; CDR3 protein: CASSEDRSLYEQFF
clone size: .; V gene: TRBV12-3/TRBV12-4; D gene: TRBD1; J gene: TRBJ1-2; CDR3 DNA: TGTGCCAGCAGTTTGGGACAGGGGGCTTTCTATGGCTACACCTTC; CDR3 protein: CASSLGQGAFYGYTF
clone size: few; V gene: TRBV7-3; D gene: .; J gene: TRBJ2-1; CDR3 DNA: TGTGCCAGCAGCCTTGGGGGAGGCAGCCGGAGTGAGCAGTTCTTC; CDR3 protein: CASSLGGGSRSEQFF
clone size: .; V gene: TRBV6-6; D gene: .; J gene: TRBJ2-3; CDR3 DNA: TGTGCCAGCAGGGAACAAGCTAGCGCCTTCACAGATACGCAGTATTTT; CDR3 protein: CASREQASAFTDTQYF
clone size: .; V gene: TRBV20-1; D gene: .; J gene: TRBJ1-6; CDR3 DNA: TGCAGTGCTAGAGATCTGGGGTATTCTCATTCACCCCTCCACTTT; CDR3 protein: CSARDLGYSHSPLHF
clone size: .; V gene: TRBV9; D gene: .; J gene: TRBJ2-1; CDR3 DNA: TGTGCCAGCAGCGTAGACGAGACCACCTACTACAATGAGCAGTTCTTC; CDR3 protein: CASSVDETTYYNEQFF
clone size: once; V gene: TRBV20-1; D gene: .; J gene: TRBJ1-2; CDR3 DNA: TGCAGTGCTAGAGAAACCTCGTACTATGGCTACACCTTC; CDR3 protein: CSARETSYYGYTF
clone size: many; V gene: TRBV12-3/TRBV12-4; D gene: .; J gene: TRBJ1-1; CDR3 DNA: TGTGCCAGCAGTTTCCCGGGGACTGAAGCTTTCTTT; CDR3 protein: CASSFPGTEAFF
clone size: many; V gene: TRBV5-5; D gene: TRBD1; J gene: TRBJ2-7; CDR3 DNA: TGTGCCAGCAGCTTGCTAGGACGGGACAGGGAGCCCTACGAGCAGTACTTC; CDR3 protein: CASSLLGRDREPYEQYF
clone size: .; V gene: TRBV2; D gene: .; J gene: TRBJ2-6; CDR3 DNA: TGTGCCAGCCAAACCTCTTCCATGGAGGACTCTGGGGCCAACGTCCTGACTTTC; CDR3 protein: CASQTSSMEDSGANVLTF
clone size: .; V gene: TRBV3-1; D gene: TRBD1; J gene: TRBJ1-5; CDR3 DNA: TGTGCCAGCAGCCCTGATACAGGGGATTTTCGGCCCCAGCATTTT; CDR3 protein: CASSPDTGDFRPQHF
clone size: few; V gene: TRBV27; D gene: TRBD2; J gene: TRBJ2-1; CDR3 DNA: TGTGCCAGCAGCCCGGCGGGAGGGCCCCACAATGAGCAGTTCTTC; CDR3 protein: CASSPAGGPHNEQFF
clone size: few; V gene: TRBV20-1; D gene: TRBD2; J gene: TRBJ2-1; CDR3 DNA: TGCAGTTCCCGGGGCCTAGCGGTTTACAATGAGCAGTTCTTC; CDR3 protein: CSSRGLAVYNEQFF
clone size: .; V gene: TRBV3-1; D gene: .; J gene: TRBJ1-5; CDR3 DNA: TGTGCCAGCAGCCGATCGGAACAGAACAATCAGCCCCAGCATTTT; CDR3 protein: CASSRSEQNNQPQHF
clone size: .; V gene: TRBV20-1; D gene: .; J gene: TRBJ2-3; CDR3 DNA: TGCAGTGCTAGAGATCAGGGGGGCATAGATACGCAGTATTTT; CDR3 protein: CSARDQGGIDTQYF
clone size: .; V gene: TRBV20-1; D gene: .; J gene: TRBJ2-1; CDR3 DNA: TGCAGTGCTAGTTCCAGGGCCAACAATGAGCAGTTCTTC; CDR3 protein: CSASSRANNEQFF
clone size: .; V gene: TRBV20-1; D gene: .; J gene: TRBJ2-5; CDR3 DNA: TGCAGTGCTAATTATTTGGCAGTCCAAGAGACCCAGTACTTC; CDR3 protein: CSANYLAVQETQYF
clone size: few; V gene: TRBV20-1; D gene: .; J gene: TRBJ1-2; CDR3 DNA: TGCAGTGCTAGTTCCTCCTGGACCGCCGGGTATGGCTACACCTTC; CDR3 protein: CSASSSWTAGYGYTF
clone size: .; V gene: TRBV20-1; D gene: .; J gene: TRBJ1-1; CDR3 DNA: TGCAGTGCCGGAGATGGGAGCCCTGAAGCTTTCTTT; CDR3 protein: CSAGDGSPEAFF
clone size: .; V gene: TRBV10-3; D gene: .; J gene: TRBJ1-2; CDR3 DNA: TGTGCCATCAGTGAGTCGGTAGGAAACTATGGCTACACCTTC; CDR3 protein: CAISESVGNYGYTF
clone size: few; V gene: TRBV6-5; D gene: .; J gene: TRBJ1-1; CDR3 DNA: TGTGCCACCGCCTTGGGAAGCCAAAACACTGAAGCTTTCTTT; CDR3 protein: CATALGSQNTEAFF
clone size: .; V gene: TRBV12-3/TRBV12-4; D gene: .; J gene: TRBJ2-6; CDR3 DNA: TGTGCCAGCAGGGATACTAGCTCTGGGGCCAACGTCCTGACTTTC; CDR3 protein: CASRDTSSGANVLTF
clone size: few; V gene: TRBV6-2/TRBV6-3; D gene: TRBD2; J gene: TRBJ2-7; CDR3 DNA: TGTGCCAGCAGTTTGGGAGCGGGAGCCGTCGAGCAGTACTTC; CDR3 protein: CASSLGAGAVEQYF
clone size: few; V gene: TRBV5-1; D gene: TRBD1; J gene: TRBJ2-1; CDR3 DNA: TGCGCCAGCAGTCGACAGGGGACTGAGCAGTTCTTC; CDR3 protein: CASSRQGTEQFF
clone size: .; V gene: TRBV7-2; D gene: TRBD2; J gene: TRBJ2-3; CDR3 DNA: TGTGCCAGCAGCTTGTTGGGAGCGGGAATGATCGATACGCAGGATTTT; CDR3 protein: CASSLLGAGMIDTQDF
clone size: .; V gene: TRBV9; D gene: .; J gene: TRBJ2-7; CDR3 DNA: TGTGCCAGCAGCAGGTTGGAGCCAGGGTCCTCCTACGAGCAGTACTTC; CDR3 protein: CASSRLEPGSSYEQYF
clone size: .; V gene: TRBV7-2; D gene: .; J gene: TRBJ2-5; CDR3 DNA: TGTGCCAGCAGCTTATACCCAGAGACCCAGTACTTC; CDR3 protein: CASSLYPETQYF
clone size: few; V gene: TRBV20-1; D gene: .; J gene: TRBJ1-5; CDR3 DNA: TGCAGTGCTAGACAGGGACACTACGGTCAGCCCCAGCATTTT; CDR3 protein: CSARQGHYGQPQHF
clone size: .; V gene: TRBV7-8; D gene: .; J gene: TRBJ1-1; CDR3 DNA: TGTGCCACGACTTTCAGGGGCCAATACACTGAAGCTTTCTTT; CDR3 protein: CATTFRGQYTEAFF
clone size: few; V gene: TRBV20-1; D gene: TRBD1; J gene: TRBJ1-5; CDR3 DNA: TGCAGTATCGACCCGGGACAGGGAAATCAGCCCCAGCATTTT; CDR3 protein: CSIDPGQGNQPQHF
clone size: few; V gene: TRBV28; D gene: .; J gene: TRBJ1-2; CDR3 DNA: TGTGCCAGCAGTTTGGTGGGCGGCTCGTACACCTTC; CDR3 protein: CASSLVGGSYTF
clone size: .; V gene: TRBV24-1; D gene: .; J gene: TRBJ1-2; CDR3 DNA: TGTGCCACCAGTGATGAGACAGCATCTTATGGCTACACCTTC; CDR3 protein: CATSDETASYGYTF
clone size: few; V gene: TRBV4-2; D gene: .; J gene: TRBJ2-1; CDR3 DNA: TGTGCCAGCAGCCAGGAGGGACTCAATGAGCAGTTCTTC; CDR3 protein: CASSQEGLNEQFF
clone size: few; V gene: TRBV20-1; D gene: .; J gene: TRBJ2-1; CDR3 DNA: TGCAGTGCTAGAGTGGGGCCGGGCTCCTACAATGAGCAGTTCTTC; CDR3 protein: CSARVGPGSYNEQFF
clone size: .; V gene: TRBV10-1; D gene: TRBD2; J gene: TRBJ2-1; CDR3 DNA: TGCGCCAGCAGTGAGGAGCTAGCGGTCGACTACAATGAGCGGTTCTTC; CDR3 protein: CASSEELAVDYNERFF
clone size: .; V gene: TRBV6-5; D gene: .; J gene: TRBJ2-2; CDR3 DNA: TGTGCCAGCAGTTACTCAGACAGGTGGTCTGCCGGGGAGCTGTTTTTT; CDR3 protein: CASSYSDRWSAGELFF
clone size: few; V gene: TRBV19; D gene: TRBD2; J gene: TRBJ2-7; CDR3 DNA: TGTGCCAGTAGTATCCCCGGGACTATCTACGAGCAGTACTTC; CDR3 protein: CASSIPGTIYEQYF